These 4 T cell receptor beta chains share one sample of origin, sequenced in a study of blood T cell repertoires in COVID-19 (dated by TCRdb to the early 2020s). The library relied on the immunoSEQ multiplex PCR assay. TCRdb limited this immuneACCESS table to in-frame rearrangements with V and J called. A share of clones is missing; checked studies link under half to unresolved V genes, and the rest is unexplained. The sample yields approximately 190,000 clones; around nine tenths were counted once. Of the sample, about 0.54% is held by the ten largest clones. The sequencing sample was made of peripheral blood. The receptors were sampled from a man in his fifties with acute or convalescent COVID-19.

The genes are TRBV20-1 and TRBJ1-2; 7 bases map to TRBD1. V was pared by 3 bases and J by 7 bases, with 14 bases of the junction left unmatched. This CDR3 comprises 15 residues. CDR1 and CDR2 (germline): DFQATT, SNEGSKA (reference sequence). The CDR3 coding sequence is TGCAGTGCTAGTCGAGATTCGGGCCCAGGGGGTGGCTACACCTTC. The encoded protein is CSASRDSGPGGGYTF.

This chain's CDR3 is CASQEDRTDSPLHF. Here the CDR3 DNA reads TGTGCCAGCCAGGAGGACAGAACCGATTCACCCCTCCACTTT. V usage is TRBV19 and J usage is TRBJ1-6, with a tentative D call TRBD1 (6 bases). The length of the CDR3 is 14 residues. CDR1 is LNHDA, CDR2 SQIVND, per germline (reference sequence). V dropped 9 bases and J dropped 8 bases, with 17 bases sitting between them.

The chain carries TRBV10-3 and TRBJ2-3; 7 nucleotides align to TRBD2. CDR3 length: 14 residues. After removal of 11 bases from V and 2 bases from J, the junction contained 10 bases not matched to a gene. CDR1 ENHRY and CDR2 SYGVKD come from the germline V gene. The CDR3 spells CASTSGAYTDTQYF. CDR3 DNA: TGTGCCTCAACCAGCGGGGCGTACACAGATACGCAGTATTTT.

The CDR3 sequence is CASSPRPGESEDQPQHF. The CDR3 DNA reads TGTGCCAGCAGTCCCCGGCCAGGGGAGAGTGAAGATCAGCCCCAGCATTTT. This chain joins TRBV6-6 and TRBJ1-5; TRBD1 is a possible D gene (6 bases). The CDR3 totals 17 residues. Germline CDR1 reads MNHNY; CDR2 reads SVGAGI (reference sequence). V was clipped by 5 bases and J by 5 bases, with 22 bases between them.